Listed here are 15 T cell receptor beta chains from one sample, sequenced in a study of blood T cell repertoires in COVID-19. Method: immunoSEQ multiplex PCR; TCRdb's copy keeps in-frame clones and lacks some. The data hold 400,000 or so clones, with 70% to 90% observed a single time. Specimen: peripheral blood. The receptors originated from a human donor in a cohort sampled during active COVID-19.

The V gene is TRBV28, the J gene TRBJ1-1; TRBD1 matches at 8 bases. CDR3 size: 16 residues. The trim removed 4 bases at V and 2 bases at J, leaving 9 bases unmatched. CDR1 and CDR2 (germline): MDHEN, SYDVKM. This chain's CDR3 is CASSSPPGQENTEAFF. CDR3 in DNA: TGTGCCAGCAGTTCCCCCCCGGGACAGGAAAACACTGAAGCTTTCTTT.

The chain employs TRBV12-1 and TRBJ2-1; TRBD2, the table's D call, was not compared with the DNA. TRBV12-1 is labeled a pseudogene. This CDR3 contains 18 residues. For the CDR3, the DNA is TGTGCCAGCAGCTTTGGCCTAGCGGGAGGGTCCGCCCACAATGAGCAGTTCTTC. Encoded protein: CASSFGLAGGSAHNEQFF.

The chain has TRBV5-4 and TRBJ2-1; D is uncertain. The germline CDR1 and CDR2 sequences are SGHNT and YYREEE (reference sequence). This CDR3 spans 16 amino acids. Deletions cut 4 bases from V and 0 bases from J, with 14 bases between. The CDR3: CASSPGPASSYNEQFF. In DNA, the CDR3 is TGTGCCAGCAGCCCTGGTCCAGCGAGCTCCTACAATGAGCAGTTCTTC.

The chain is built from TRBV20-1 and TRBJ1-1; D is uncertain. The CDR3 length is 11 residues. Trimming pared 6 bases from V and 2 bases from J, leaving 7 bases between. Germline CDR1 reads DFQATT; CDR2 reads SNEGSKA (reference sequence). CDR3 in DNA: TGCAGTGCCGCGCTAAACACTGAAGCTTTCTTT. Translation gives CSAALNTEAFF.

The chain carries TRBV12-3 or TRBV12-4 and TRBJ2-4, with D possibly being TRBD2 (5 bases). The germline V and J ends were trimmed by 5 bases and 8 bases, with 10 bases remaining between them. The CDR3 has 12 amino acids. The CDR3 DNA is TGTGCCAGCAGTAGACTGGAGGACATTCAGTACTTC. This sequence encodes CASSRLEDIQYF.

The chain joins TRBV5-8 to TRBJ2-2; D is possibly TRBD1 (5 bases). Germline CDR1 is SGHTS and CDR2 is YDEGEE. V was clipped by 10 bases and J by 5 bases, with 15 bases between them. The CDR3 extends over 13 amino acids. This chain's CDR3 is CAPWGALTGELFF. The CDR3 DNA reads TGTGCCCCCTGGGGCGCTCTAACCGGGGAGCTGTTTTTT. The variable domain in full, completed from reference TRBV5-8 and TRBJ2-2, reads EAGVTQSPTHLIKTRGQQATLRCSPISGHTSVYWYQQALGLGLQFLLWYDEGEERNRGNFPPRFSGRQFPNYSSELNVNALELEDSALYLCAPWGALTGELFFGEGSRLTVL.

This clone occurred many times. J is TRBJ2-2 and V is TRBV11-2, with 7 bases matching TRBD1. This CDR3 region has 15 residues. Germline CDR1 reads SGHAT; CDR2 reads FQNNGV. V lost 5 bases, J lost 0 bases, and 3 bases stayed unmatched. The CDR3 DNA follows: TGTGCCAGCAGCCTTGGACAGGCGAACACCGGGGAGCTGTTTTTT. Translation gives CASSLGQANTGELFF.

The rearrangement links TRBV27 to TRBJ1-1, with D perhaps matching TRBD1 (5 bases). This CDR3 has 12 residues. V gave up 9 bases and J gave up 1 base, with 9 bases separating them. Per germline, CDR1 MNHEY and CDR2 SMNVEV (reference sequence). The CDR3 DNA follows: TGTGCCAGTATGCAGGGGAACACTGAAGCTTTCTTT. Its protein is CASMQGNTEAFF.

CDR3 DNA: TGTGCCAGCAGTGAAATAGGTGGCAGGGGGAACACTGAAGCTTTCTTT. This sequence encodes CASSEIGGRGNTEAFF. The chain carries TRBV6-1 and TRBJ1-1, with D possibly TRBD1 on 6 matching bases. Germline V CDR1 and CDR2: MNHNS, SASEGT. The CDR3 covers 16 residues. With 2 bases removed from V and 1 base from J, the gap between germline ends came to 14 bases.

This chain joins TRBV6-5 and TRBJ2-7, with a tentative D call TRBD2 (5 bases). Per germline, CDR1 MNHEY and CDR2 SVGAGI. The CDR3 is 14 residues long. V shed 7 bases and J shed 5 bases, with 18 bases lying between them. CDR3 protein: CASTPASTPHEQYF. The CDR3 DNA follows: TGTGCCAGCACACCGGCTAGCACTCCCCACGAGCAGTACTTC.

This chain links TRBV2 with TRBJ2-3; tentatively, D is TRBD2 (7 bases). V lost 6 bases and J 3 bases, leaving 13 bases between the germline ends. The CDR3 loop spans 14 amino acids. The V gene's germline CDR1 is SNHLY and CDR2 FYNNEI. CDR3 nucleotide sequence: TGTGCCAGCAGGGGGGGGACAATAACAGATACGCAGTATTTT. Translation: CASRGGTITDTQYF.

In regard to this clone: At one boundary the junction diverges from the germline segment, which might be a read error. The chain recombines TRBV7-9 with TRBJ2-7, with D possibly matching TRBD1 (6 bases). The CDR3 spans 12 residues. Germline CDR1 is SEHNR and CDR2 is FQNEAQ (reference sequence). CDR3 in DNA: TGTGCCAGCAGCTTAGTGGGGGCGAACCGATCTTTC. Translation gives CASSLVGANRSF. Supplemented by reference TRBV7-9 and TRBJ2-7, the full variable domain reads DTGVSQNPRHKITKRGQNVTFRCDPISEHNRLYWYRQTLGQGPEFLTYFQNEAQLEKSRLLSDRFSAERPKGSFSTLEIQRTEQGDSAMYLCASSLVGANRSFGPGTRLTVT.

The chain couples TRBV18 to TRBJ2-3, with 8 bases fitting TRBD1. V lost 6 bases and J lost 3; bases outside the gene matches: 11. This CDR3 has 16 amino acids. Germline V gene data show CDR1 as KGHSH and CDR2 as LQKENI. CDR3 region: CASSPRETGVTDTQYF. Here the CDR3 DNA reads TGTGCCAGCTCCCCCAGGGAGACAGGGGTGACAGATACGCAGTATTTT.

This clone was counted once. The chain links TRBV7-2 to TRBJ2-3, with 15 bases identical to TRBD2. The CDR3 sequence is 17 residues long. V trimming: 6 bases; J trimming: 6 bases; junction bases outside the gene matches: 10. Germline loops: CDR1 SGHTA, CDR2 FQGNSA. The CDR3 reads CASSRGLAGGVWDTQYF. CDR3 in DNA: TGTGCCAGCAGTCGAGGACTAGCGGGAGGGGTTTGGGATACGCAGTATTTT.

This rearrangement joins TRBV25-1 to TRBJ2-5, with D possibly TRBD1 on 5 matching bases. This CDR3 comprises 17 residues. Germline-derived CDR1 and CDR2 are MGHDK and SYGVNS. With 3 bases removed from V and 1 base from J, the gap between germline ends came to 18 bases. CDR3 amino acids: CASSDPVGRTLQETQYF. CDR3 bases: TGTGCCAGCAGTGATCCTGTGGGGCGGACACTCCAAGAGACCCAGTACTTC.